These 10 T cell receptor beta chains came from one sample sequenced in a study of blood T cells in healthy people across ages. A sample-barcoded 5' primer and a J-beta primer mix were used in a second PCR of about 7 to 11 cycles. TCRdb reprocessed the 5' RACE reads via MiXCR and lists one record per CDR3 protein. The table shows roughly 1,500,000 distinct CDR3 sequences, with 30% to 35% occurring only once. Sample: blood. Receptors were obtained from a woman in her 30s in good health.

This CDR3 reads CASSQATDRVDIMGTEAFF. Written as DNA, the CDR3 is TGCGCCAGCAGCCAAGCTACGGACAGGGTTGATATCATGGGTACTGAAGCTTTCTTT. The rearrangement links TRBV4-1 to TRBJ1-1, with TRBD1 matching 8 bases. Germline V lookup: CDR1 MGHRA, CDR2 YSYEKL. This CDR3 is 19 amino acids long. Trimming took 1 base from V and 5 from J; bases not matched to a gene: 18.

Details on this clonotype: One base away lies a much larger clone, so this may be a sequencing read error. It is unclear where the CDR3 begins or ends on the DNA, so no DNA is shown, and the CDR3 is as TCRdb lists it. The CDR3 spells CSVQQGYGCTF. The J gene is TRBJ1-2, the V gene TRBV29-1; the D call in the table, TRBD1, was not verified against the DNA. Germline V gene sequence: CDR1 SQVTM, CDR2 ANQGSEA. The CDR3 is 11 amino acids in total, end residues counted.

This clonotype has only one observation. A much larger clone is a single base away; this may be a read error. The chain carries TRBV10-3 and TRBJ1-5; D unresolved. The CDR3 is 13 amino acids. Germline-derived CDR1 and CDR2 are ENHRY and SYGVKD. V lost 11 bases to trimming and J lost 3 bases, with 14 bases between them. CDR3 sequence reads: CAAQGQINQPQHF. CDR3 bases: TGTGCCGCGCAAGGGCAGATCAATCAGCCCCAGCATTTT.

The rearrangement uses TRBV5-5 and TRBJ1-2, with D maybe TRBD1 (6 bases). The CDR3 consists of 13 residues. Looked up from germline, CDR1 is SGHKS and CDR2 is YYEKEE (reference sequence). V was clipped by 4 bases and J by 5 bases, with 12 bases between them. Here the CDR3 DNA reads TGTGCCAGCAGCCAGGGGAGCGCGTATGGCTACACCTTC. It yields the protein CASSQGSAYGYTF.

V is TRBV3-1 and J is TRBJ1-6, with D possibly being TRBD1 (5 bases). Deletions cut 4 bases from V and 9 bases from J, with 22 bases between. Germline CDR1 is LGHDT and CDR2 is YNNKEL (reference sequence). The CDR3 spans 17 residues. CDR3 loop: CASSRREGLGVGSPLHF. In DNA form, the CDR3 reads TGTGCCAGCAGCCGAAGAGAGGGGTTGGGTGTGGGTTCACCCCTCCACTTT.

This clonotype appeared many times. The CDR3 loop reads CASSLVQGYYEQYF. The DNA of the CDR3 is TGTGCCAGCAGCTTAGTCCAGGGATACTACGAGCAGTACTTC. The genes are TRBV11-2 and TRBJ2-7; D may be TRBD1 (5 bases). Germline-derived CDR1 and CDR2 are SGHAT and FQNNGV. The CDR3 runs to 14 residues. The V end lost 1 base, the J end lost 3 bases, and 10 bases lay between the germline ends.

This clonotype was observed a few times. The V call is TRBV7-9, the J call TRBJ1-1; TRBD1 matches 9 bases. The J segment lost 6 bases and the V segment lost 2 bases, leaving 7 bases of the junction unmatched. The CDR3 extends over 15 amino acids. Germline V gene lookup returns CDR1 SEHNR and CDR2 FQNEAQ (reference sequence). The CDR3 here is CASSLYRDREAEAFF. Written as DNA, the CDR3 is TGTGCCAGCAGCTTATACCGGGACAGGGAGGCTGAAGCTTTCTTT.

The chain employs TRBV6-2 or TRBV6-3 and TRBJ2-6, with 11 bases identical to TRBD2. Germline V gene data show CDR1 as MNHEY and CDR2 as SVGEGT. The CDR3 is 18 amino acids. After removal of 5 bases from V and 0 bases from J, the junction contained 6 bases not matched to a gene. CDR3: CASSPGLAGSSGANVLTF. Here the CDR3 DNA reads TGTGCCAGCAGTCCCGGACTAGCGGGCAGCTCTGGGGCCAACGTCCTGACTTTC.

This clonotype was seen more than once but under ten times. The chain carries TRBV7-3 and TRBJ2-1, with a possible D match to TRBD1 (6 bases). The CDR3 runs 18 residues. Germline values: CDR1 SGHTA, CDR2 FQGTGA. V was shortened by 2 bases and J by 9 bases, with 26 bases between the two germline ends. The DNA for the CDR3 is TGTGCCAGCAGCTTACTACGCCGGAGGACAGCCAACAATAGTGAGCAGTTCTTC. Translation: CASSLLRRRTANNSEQFF.

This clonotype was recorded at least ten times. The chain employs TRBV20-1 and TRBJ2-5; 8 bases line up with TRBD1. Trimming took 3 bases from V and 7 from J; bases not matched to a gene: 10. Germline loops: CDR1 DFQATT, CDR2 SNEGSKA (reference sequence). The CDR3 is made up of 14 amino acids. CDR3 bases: TGCAGTGCTAGGGCCACCGGGACAGGTGGGACCCAGTACTTC. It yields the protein CSARATGTGGTQYF.